The clone carrying this TCR beta chain was seen just once. These data belong to a study of blood T cell repertoires in COVID-19. Study-wide context: PBMCs, B-cell-depleted T cells, or T cells were the source of the cDNA or gDNA that made up the material.

In the authors' workflow: Quantification of nucleated cells was approximated via reference gene primer amplification. Repertoires were generated with immunoSEQ multiplex PCR, while TCRdb's copy carries only in-frame clones and drops some. D and trimming come from the DNA, and the V and J calls and clone size come from that table. The sample holds roughly 350,000 clones, more than 75% seen once. The CDR3 runs to 16 residues. The ends lost 5 bases at V and 5 bases at J; junction bases unmatched: 8. Germline V gene lookup returns CDR1 SGHNT and CDR2 YENEEA. This chain connects TRBV11-3 to TRBJ2-2, with TRBD1 matching over 10 bases. Sequenced: peripheral blood. The source of this sequence is a woman aged 50 to 60 with active or convalescent COVID-19. The CDR3 spells CASSHRDRGITGELFF. The CDR3 region has the DNA TGTGCCAGCAGCCACCGGGACAGGGGTATAACCGGGGAGCTGTTTTTT.